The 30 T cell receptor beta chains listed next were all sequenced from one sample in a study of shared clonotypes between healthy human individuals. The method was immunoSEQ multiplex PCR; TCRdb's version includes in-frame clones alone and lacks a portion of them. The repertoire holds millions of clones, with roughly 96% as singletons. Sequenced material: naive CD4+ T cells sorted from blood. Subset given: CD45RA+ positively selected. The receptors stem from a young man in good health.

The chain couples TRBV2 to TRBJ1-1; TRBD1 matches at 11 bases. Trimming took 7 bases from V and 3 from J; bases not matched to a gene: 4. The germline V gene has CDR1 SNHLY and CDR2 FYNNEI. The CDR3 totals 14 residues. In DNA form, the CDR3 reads TGTGCCAGCAACCGGGACAGGGGGGACACTGAAGCTTTCTTT. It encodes CASNRDRGDTEAFF.

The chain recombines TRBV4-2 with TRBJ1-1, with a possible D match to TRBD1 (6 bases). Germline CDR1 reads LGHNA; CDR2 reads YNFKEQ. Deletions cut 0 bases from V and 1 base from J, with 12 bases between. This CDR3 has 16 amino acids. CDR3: CASSQDMARGNTEAFF. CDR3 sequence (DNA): TGTGCCAGCAGCCAAGATATGGCCAGGGGGAACACTGAAGCTTTCTTT.

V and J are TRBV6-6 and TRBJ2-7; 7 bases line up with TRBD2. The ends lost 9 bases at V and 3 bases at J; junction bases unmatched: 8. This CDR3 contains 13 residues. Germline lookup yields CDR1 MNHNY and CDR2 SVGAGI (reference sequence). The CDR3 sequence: CASESREGYEQYF. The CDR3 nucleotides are TGTGCCAGTGAATCGAGGGAGGGCTACGAGCAGTACTTC.

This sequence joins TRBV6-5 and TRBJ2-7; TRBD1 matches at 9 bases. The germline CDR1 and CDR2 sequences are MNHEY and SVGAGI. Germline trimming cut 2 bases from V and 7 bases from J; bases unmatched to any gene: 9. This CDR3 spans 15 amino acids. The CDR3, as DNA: TGTGCCAGCAGTTACGAGGGACAGGGTCGAGGAGAGCAGTACTTC. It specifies CASSYEGQGRGEQYF.

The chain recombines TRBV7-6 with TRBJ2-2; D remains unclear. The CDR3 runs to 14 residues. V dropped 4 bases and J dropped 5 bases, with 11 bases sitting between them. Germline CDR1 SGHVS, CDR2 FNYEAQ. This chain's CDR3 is CASSWAGLTGELFF. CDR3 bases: TGTGCCAGCAGCTGGGCCGGGCTTACCGGGGAGCTGTTTTTT.

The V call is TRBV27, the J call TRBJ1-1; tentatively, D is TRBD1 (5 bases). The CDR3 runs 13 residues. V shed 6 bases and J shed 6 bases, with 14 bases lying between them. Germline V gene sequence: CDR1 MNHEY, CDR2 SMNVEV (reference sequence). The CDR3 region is CASRRGRTPEAFF. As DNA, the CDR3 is TGTGCCAGCAGACGAGGCCGGACACCTGAAGCTTTCTTT.

The CDR3 DNA reads TGTGCCAGCAGTTTTTCTTCGGCGGGCCCCACTGAAGCTTTCTTT. Translating gives CASSFSSAGPTEAFF. The chain links TRBV28 to TRBJ1-1; no definite D call. The CDR3 spans 15 residues. The germline gives CDR1 MDHEN, CDR2 SYDVKM. The V gene lost 3 bases and the J gene lost 4 bases, with 15 bases spanning the gap.

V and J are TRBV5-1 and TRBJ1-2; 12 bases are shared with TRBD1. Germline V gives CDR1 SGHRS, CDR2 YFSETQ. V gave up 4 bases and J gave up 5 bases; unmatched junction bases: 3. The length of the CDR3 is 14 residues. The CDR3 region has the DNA TGCGCCAGCAGCCGGGACAGGGGGCTTTATGGCTACACCTTC. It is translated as CASSRDRGLYGYTF.

CDR3 in DNA: TGCAGCGTGGAAATTATGAACACTGAAGCTTTCTTT. Residues: CSVEIMNTEAFF. V and J are TRBV29-1 and TRBJ1-1, with D uncertain. Germline V gives CDR1 SQVTM, CDR2 ANQGSEA. The CDR3 totals 12 residues. V lost 6 bases, J lost 0 bases, and 8 bases lay in between.

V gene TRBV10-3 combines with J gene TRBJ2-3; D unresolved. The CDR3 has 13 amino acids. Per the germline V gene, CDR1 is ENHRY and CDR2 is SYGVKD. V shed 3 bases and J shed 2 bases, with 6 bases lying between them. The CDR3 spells CAISERYTDTQYF. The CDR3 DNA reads TGTGCCATCAGTGAAAGATACACAGATACGCAGTATTTT.

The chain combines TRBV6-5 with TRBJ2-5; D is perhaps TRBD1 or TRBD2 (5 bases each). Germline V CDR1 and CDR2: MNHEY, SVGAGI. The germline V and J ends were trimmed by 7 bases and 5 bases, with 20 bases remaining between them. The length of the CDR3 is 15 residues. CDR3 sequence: CASTTIGLGVETQYF. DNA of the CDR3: TGTGCCAGCACCACCATTGGGCTGGGGGTGGAGACCCAGTACTTC.

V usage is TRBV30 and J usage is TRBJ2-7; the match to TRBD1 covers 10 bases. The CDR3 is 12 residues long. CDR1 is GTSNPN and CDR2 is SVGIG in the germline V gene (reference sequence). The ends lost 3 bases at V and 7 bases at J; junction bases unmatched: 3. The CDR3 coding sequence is TGTGCCTGGAGGACAGGGGGCGGGGAGCAGTACTTC. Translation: CAWRTGGGEQYF. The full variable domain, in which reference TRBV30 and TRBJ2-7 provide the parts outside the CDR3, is SQTIHQWPATLVQPVGSPLSLECTVEGTSNPNLYWYRQAAGRGLQLLFYSVGIGQISSEVPQNLSASRPQDRQFILSSKKLLLSDSGFYLCAWRTGGGEQYFGPGTRLTVT.

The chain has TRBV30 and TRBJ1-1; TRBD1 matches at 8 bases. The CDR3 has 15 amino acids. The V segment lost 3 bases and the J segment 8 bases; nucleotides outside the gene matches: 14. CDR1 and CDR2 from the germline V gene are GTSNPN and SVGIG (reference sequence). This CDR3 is CAWSRIYPGGVEAFF. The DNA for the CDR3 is TGTGCCTGGAGCCGAATTTACCCAGGGGGCGTGGAAGCTTTCTTT.

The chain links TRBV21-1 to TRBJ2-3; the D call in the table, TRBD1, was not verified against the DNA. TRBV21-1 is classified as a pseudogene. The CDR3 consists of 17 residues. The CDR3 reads CASSQFANDGHRDTQYF. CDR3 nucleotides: TGTGCCAGCAGCCAATTTGCGAATGATGGACACAGGGATACGCAGTATTTT.

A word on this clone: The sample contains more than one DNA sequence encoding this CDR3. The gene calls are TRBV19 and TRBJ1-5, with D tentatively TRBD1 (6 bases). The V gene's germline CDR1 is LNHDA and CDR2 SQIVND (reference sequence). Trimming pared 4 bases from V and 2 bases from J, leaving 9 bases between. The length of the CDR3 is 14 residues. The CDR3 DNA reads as TGTGCCAGTAGTAACAGGGAGGGCAATCAGCCCCAGCATTTT. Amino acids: CASSNREGNQPQHF.

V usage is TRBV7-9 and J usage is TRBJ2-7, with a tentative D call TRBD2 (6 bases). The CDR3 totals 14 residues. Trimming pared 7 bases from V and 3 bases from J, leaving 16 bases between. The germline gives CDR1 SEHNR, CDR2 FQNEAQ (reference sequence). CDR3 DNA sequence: TGTGCCAGCACCTTCGGGACGGGAGTCTACGAGCAGTACTTC. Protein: CASTFGTGVYEQYF.

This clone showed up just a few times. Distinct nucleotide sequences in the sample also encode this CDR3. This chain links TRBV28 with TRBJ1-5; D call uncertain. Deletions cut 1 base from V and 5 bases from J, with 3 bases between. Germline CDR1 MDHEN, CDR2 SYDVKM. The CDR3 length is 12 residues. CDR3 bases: TGTGCCAGCAGTTTATTGTATCAGCCCCAGCATTTT. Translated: CASSLLYQPQHF.

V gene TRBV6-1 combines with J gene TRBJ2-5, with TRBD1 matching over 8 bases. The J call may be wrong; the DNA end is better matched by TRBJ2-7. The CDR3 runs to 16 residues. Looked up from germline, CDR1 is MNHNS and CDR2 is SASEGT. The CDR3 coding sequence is TGTGCCAGCAGTGAAGCCGGACAGGGCAGCCCCTACGAGCAGTACTTC. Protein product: CASSEAGQGSPYEQYF.

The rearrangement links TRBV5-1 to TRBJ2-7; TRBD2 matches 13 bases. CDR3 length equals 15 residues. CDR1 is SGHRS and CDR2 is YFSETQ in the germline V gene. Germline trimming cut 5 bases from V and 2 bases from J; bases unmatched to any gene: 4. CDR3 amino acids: CASRIGTSGTYEQYF. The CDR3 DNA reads TGCGCCAGCAGAATAGGGACTAGCGGGACCTACGAGCAGTACTTC.

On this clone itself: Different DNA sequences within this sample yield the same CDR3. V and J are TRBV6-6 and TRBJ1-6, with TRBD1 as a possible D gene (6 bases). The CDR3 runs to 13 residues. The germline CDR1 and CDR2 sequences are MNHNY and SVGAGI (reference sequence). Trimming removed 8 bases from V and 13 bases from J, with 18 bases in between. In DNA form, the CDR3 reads TGTGCCAGCCGGGGGCAGGGCCTATCGCCCCTCCACTTT. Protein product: CASRGQGLSPLHF.

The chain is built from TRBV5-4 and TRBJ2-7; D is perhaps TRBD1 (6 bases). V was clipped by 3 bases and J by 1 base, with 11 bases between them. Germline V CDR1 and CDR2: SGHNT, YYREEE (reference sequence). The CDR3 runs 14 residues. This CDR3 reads CASSSRTESYEQYF. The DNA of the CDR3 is TGTGCCAGCAGCTCTCGGACAGAATCCTACGAGCAGTACTTC.

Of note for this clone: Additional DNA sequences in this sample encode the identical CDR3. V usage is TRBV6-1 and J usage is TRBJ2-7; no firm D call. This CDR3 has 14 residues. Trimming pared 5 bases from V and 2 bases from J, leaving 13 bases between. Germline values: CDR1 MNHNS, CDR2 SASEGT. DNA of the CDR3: TGTGCCAGCAGTAAAGACGGTCCTCCCTACGAGCAGTACTTC. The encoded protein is CASSKDGPPYEQYF.

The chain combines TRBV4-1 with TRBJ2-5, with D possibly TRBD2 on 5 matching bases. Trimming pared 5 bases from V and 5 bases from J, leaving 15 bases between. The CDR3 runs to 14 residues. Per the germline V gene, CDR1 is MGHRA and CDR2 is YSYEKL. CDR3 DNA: TGCGCCAGCAGCTCTCTAGCATCGCGGGAGACCCAGTACTTC. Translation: CASSSLASRETQYF.

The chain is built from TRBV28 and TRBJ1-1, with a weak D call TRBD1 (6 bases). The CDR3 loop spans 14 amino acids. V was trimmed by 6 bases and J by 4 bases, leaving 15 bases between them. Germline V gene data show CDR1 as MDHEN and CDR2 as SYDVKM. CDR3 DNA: TGTGCCAGCAGGTCAACAGGGTTGGGCACTGAAGCTTTCTTT. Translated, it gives CASRSTGLGTEAFF.

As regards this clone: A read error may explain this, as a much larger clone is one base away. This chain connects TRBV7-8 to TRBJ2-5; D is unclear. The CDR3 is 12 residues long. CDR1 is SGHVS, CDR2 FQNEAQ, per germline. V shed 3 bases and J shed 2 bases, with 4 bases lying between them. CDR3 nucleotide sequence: TGTGCCAGCAGCTTGAGGCAAGAGACCCAGTACTTC. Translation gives CASSLRQETQYF.

The CDR3 bases are TGTGCCAGCAGTTTTCTTAGTGAAAAACTGTTTTTT. Translation gives CASSFLSEKLFF. J is TRBJ1-4 and V is TRBV28; no definite D call. The V gene lost 3 bases and the J gene lost 7 bases, with 6 bases spanning the gap. CDR3 length equals 12 residues. The germline CDR1 and CDR2 sequences are MDHEN and SYDVKM.

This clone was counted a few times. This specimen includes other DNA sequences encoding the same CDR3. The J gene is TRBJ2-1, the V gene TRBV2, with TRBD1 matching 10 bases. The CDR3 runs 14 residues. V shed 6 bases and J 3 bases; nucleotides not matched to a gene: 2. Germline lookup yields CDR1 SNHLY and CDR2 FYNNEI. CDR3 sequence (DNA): TGTGCCAGCAGCCGGGACAGGGGCTACAATGAGCAGTTCTTC. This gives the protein CASSRDRGYNEQFF.

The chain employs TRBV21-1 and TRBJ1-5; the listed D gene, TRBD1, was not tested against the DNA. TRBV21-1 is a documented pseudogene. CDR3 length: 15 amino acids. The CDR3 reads CASSRDSPVNQPQHF. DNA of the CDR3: TGTGCCAGCAGCCGGGACAGCCCCGTCAATCAGCCCCAGCATTTT.

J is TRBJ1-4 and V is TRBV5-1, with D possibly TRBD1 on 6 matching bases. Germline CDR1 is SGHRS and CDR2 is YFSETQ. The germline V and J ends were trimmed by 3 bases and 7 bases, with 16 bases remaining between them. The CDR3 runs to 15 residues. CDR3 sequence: CASSSTVGGGEKLFF. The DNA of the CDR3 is TGCGCCAGCAGCTCCACGGTAGGGGGAGGTGAAAAACTGTTTTTT.

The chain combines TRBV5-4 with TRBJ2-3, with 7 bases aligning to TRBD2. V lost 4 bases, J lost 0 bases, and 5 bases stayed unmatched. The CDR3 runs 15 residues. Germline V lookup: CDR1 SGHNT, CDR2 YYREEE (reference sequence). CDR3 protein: CASSLRDYSTDTQYF. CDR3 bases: TGTGCCAGCAGCCTCCGGGACTACAGCACAGATACGCAGTATTTT.